These 15 T cell receptor beta chains came from one sample sequenced in a study of cytomegalovirus exposure and HLA in healthy donors. Assay used: immunoSEQ multiplex PCR; TCRdb lists only in-frame clones, some missing. Here the sample spans fewer than 90,000 clones, roughly 95% being singletons. Specimen: PBMCs. These receptors came from a young man in good health and CMV-seropositive.

The rearrangement links TRBV11-2 to TRBJ2-2; TRBD1 matches at 10 bases. This CDR3 has 17 amino acids. The V gene end was trimmed by 4 bases and the J gene end by 4 bases; junction bases not matched to a gene: 9. Germline assignment: CDR1 SGHAT and CDR2 FQNNGV. The CDR3 loop reads CASSSDDRGRGTGELFF. CDR3 sequence (DNA): TGTGCCAGCAGCTCCGATGACAGGGGGCGCGGCACCGGGGAGCTGTTTTTT. Complete variable domain (other parts from reference TRBV11-2 and TRBJ2-2): EAGVAQSPRYKIIEKRQSVAFWCNPISGHATLYWYQQILGQGPKLLIQFQNNGVVDDSQLPKDRFSAERLKGVDSTLKIQPAKLEDSAVYLCASSSDDRGRGTGELFFGEGSRLTVL.

This sequence joins TRBV5-6 and TRBJ2-7; 9 bases match TRBD2. The CDR3 is 14 amino acids. Germline CDR1 reads SGHDT; CDR2 reads YYEEEE. V lost 3 bases, J lost 4 bases, and 5 bases stayed unmatched. The CDR3 sequence: CASSSLAGAYEQYF. For the CDR3, the DNA is TGTGCCAGCAGCTCCTTAGCGGGGGCGTACGAGCAGTACTTC.

The V gene is TRBV7-3, the J gene TRBJ2-1; 7 nucleotides agree with TRBD2. Trimming cost V 6 bases and J 9 bases; bases outside gene matches: 11. This CDR3 is 14 amino acids long. Looked up from germline, CDR1 is SGHTA and CDR2 is FQGTGA. This CDR3 is CASSNGAASGEQFF. CDR3 nucleotides: TGTGCCAGCAGTAACGGTGCGGCTAGCGGTGAGCAGTTCTTC.

V and J are TRBV10-3 and TRBJ2-1; 9 positions match TRBD2. Losses at the gene ends were 4 bases for V and 0 bases for J; bases not matched to a gene: 16. Germline CDR1 reads ENHRY; CDR2 reads SYGVKD. There are 20 residues in the CDR3. CDR3 DNA sequence: TGTGCCATCAGTGGGCAGGGATGGGCTAGCGGGACGAACTCCTACAATGAGCAGTTCTTC. Amino acids: CAISGQGWASGTNSYNEQFF.

This clone was seen once. The V and J genes are TRBV23-1 and TRBJ2-1, with 7 bases fitting TRBD2. TRBV23-1 belongs to the ORF category, with a function that is uncertain. V dropped 3 bases and J dropped 5; count of bases not matched to a gene: 4. The CDR3 is made up of 14 amino acids. The CDR3 DNA reads as TGCGCCAGCAGTCACCCCCTAGCGGACAATGAGCAGTTCTTC. This gives the protein CASSHPLADNEQFF.

On this clone: At one of its ends the junction is not consistent with the germline gene, which may arise from a read error. This sequence joins TRBV7-7 and TRBJ2-5, with D uncertain. The CDR3 loop spans 13 amino acids. From germline, CDR1 is SSHAT and CDR2 FNYEAQ (reference sequence). Here the CDR3 reads CASSLARRETQYF. As DNA, the CDR3 is TGTGCTAGCAGCTTAGCCAGGCGAGAGACCCAGTACTTC.

The chain recombines TRBV27 with TRBJ1-2; the match to TRBD1 covers 7 bases. The CDR3 consists of 14 residues. Germline V gene data show CDR1 as MNHEY and CDR2 as SMNVEV (reference sequence). V lost 3 bases to trimming and J lost 3 bases; unmatched junction nucleotides: 4. The CDR3 is CASSFSGTDYGYTF. CDR3 in DNA: TGTGCCAGCAGTTTTTCCGGGACAGACTATGGCTACACCTTC.

This clone was seen just once. The chain has TRBV10-3 and TRBJ2-2, with 8 bases that match TRBD2. There are 16 residues in the CDR3. The germline gives CDR1 ENHRY, CDR2 SYGVKD. Trimming cost V 3 bases and J 3 bases; bases outside gene matches: 6. The CDR3 DNA is TGTGCCATCAGTGATAGAGCGGGAGTCGACACCGGGGAGCTGTTTTTT. Protein: CAISDRAGVDTGELFF.

The chain combines TRBV5-1 with TRBJ2-4, with a weak D call TRBD1 (6 bases). The CDR3 is 14 residues long. V was cut by 0 bases and J by 6 bases, with 10 bases left in between. Germline V lookup: CDR1 SGHRS, CDR2 YFSETQ. CDR3 protein: CASSLVGQRNIQYF. DNA of the CDR3: TGCGCCAGCAGCTTGGTCGGACAGCGAAACATTCAGTACTTC.

This clone appeared once. The V gene is TRBV6-1, the J gene TRBJ2-3; 9 bases line up with TRBD2. V trimming: 7 bases; J trimming: 1 base; junction bases outside the gene matches: 6. Germline V gene sequence: CDR1 MNHNS, CDR2 SASEGT. This CDR3 comprises 15 residues. DNA for the CDR3: TGTGCCAGCAACTTTCAGCGGGAGGGCACAGATACGCAGTATTTT. The encoded protein is CASNFQREGTDTQYF.

The chain recombines TRBV6-1 with TRBJ2-7; D possibly corresponds to TRBD2 (5 bases). The V end lost 6 bases, the J end lost 3 bases, and 12 bases lay between the germline ends. Germline lookup yields CDR1 MNHNS and CDR2 SASEGT. This CDR3 contains 13 residues. The CDR3 DNA follows: TGTGCCAGCAGATTCCCGGGAAACTACGAGCAGTACTTC. It specifies CASRFPGNYEQYF.

The gene calls are TRBV29-1 and TRBJ2-1; 12 bases align to TRBD2. The CDR3 is 15 amino acids. Per germline, CDR1 SQVTM and CDR2 ANQGSEA. V dropped 6 bases and J dropped 7; count of bases not matched to a gene: 10. The chain's CDR3 is CSVRPSGRAWNEQFF. CDR3 bases: TGCAGCGTGCGGCCTAGCGGGAGGGCGTGGAATGAGCAGTTCTTC.

V is TRBV19 and J is TRBJ2-7; no firm D call. The CDR3 has 12 amino acids. V lost 8 bases, J lost 2 bases, and 10 bases lay in between. Germline loops: CDR1 LNHDA, CDR2 SQIVND (reference sequence). Here the CDR3 DNA reads TGTGCCAGTGGAGCCGTGCCCTACGAGCAGTACTTC. Encoded protein: CASGAVPYEQYF.

This chain joins TRBV10-3 and TRBJ2-7; D is possibly TRBD2 (6 bases). The germline V gene has CDR1 ENHRY and CDR2 SYGVKD. The CDR3 has 16 amino acids. The V and J ends lost 0 bases and 6 bases respectively, with 18 bases between them. CDR3: CAISESAGLPALEQYF. In DNA, the CDR3 is TGTGCCATCAGTGAGTCGGCGGGACTCCCTGCCCTCGAGCAGTACTTC.

This sequence joins TRBV29-1 and TRBJ2-4; the match to TRBD2 covers 8 bases. V gave up 7 bases and J gave up 5 bases; unmatched junction bases: 19. CDR3 length: 17 amino acids. Germline CDR1 and CDR2: SQVTM and ANQGSEA. The DNA for the CDR3 is TGCAGCGCCCGGAAGCGGGGGAGCCACATGTTGGAAAACATTCAGTACTTC. As protein: CSARKRGSHMLENIQYF.